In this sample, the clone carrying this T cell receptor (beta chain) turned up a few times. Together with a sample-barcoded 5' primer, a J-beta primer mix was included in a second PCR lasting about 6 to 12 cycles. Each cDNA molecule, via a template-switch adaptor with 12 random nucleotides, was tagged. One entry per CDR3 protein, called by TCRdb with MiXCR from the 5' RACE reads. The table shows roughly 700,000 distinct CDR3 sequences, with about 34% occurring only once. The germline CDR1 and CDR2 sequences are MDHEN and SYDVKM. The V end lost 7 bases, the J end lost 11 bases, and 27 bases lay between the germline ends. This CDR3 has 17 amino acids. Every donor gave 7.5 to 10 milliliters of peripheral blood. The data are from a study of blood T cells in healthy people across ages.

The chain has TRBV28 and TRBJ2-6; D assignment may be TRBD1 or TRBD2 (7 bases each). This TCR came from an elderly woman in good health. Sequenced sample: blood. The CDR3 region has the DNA TGTGCCAGCACAGGGGGGGGGGCAGGCTATAGGCGCCACGTCCTGACTTTC. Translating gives CASTGGGAGYRRHVLTF.